Below, 22 T cell receptor beta chains from the same sample are listed, as sequenced in a study of response to subunit inactivated influenza vaccine (dated by TCRdb to between 2018 and 2020). The method behind the library was RT-PCR. Sequencing relied on an Illumina HiSeq 2500. TCRdb cleaned the public reads at Q25 with fastp, built clones with MiXCR and kept in-frame beta chains. Entries that share a CDR3 protein sequence are merged under the most common genes and DNA. The sample table records approximately 730,000 distinct CDR3 sequences; approximately 15% of these occur just once. Less than 7% of the sample goes to the ten largest clones. This material consisted of PBMCs from blood, taken 14 days before vaccination. The source is a man aged 50-60 years who received an inactivated influenza vaccine. Donor details come from another sample of the same person, matched by shared clones.

This clonotype turned up a few times. The chain has TRBV5-1 and TRBJ2-5; 7 bases fit TRBD1. After removal of 3 bases from V and 5 bases from J, the junction contained 10 bases not matched to a gene. CDR3 length equals 15 residues. Germline-derived CDR1 and CDR2 are SGHRS and YFSETQ. CDR3 region: CASSSNDRARETQYF. In DNA, the CDR3 is TGCGCCAGCAGCTCCAATGACAGGGCGCGGGAGACCCAGTACTTC.

This rearrangement joins TRBV6-2 or TRBV6-3 to TRBJ2-1; D uncertain. The CDR3 consists of 12 residues. Looked up from germline, CDR1 is MNHEY and CDR2 is SVGEGT. V was cut by 6 bases and J by 5 bases, with 8 bases left in between. The CDR3: CASRLVNNEQFF. CDR3 in DNA: TGTGCCAGCAGGCTCGTTAACAATGAGCAGTTCTTC.

There are a few counts of this clonotype. The rearrangement links TRBV20-1 to TRBJ2-7, with a possible D match to TRBD1 (6 bases). Per the germline V gene, CDR1 is DFQATT and CDR2 is SNEGSKA (reference sequence). Trimming pared 5 bases from V and 4 bases from J, leaving 15 bases between. The CDR3 is 13 amino acids. The CDR3, as DNA: TGCAGTGCTTGGGACCTCAGGGGATACGAGCAGTACTTC. Its protein product is CSAWDLRGYEQYF.

J is TRBJ2-7 and V is TRBV7-9; a weak D match, TRBD1 (6 bases). Germline loops: CDR1 SEHNR, CDR2 FQNEAQ (reference sequence). V gave up 5 bases and J gave up 4 bases, with 12 bases separating them. CDR3 size: 13 residues. The CDR3 sequence: CASSATRGYEQYF. The DNA of the CDR3 is TGTGCCAGCAGCGCAACCAGGGGATACGAGCAGTACTTC.

The V and J genes are TRBV29-1 and TRBJ1-2; TRBD1 aligns across 11 bases. Losses at the gene ends were 6 bases for V and 1 base for J; bases not matched to a gene: 4. This CDR3 comprises 14 residues. The germline V gene has CDR1 SQVTM and CDR2 ANQGSEA. The CDR3 nucleotides read TGCAGCGTGGACAGGGGGCCGGTTAACTATGGCTACACCTTC. It yields the protein CSVDRGPVNYGYTF.

This clonotype occurred a few times. This chain joins TRBV7-3 and TRBJ2-2; a possible D gene is TRBD2 (5 bases). This CDR3 comprises 15 residues. Germline V gives CDR1 SGHTA, CDR2 FQGTGA. V lost 5 bases, J lost 4 bases, and 14 bases lay in between. Here the CDR3 DNA reads TGTGCCAGCAGCCAGGCTCCGGGGTCCACCGGGGAGCTGTTTTTT. Protein product: CASSQAPGSTGELFF.

The V call is TRBV20-1, the J call TRBJ1-1; possible D gene TRBD1, 5 bases. This CDR3 is built from 13 residues. The V gene's germline CDR1 is DFQATT and CDR2 SNEGSKA (reference sequence). Between the trimmed V and J ends, which lost 5 bases and 1 base, there was a span of 11 bases. CDR3 protein: CSAHGTGNTEAFF. The CDR3 region has the DNA TGCAGTGCTCATGGGACGGGGAACACTGAAGCTTTCTTT.

CDR3 DNA: TGTGCCAGCAGTTGGGACACTGACAATGAGCAGTTCTTC. It translates to CASSWDTDNEQFF. The V call is TRBV28, the J call TRBJ2-1; tentative D call: TRBD1 (6 bases). V was cut by 4 bases and J by 5 bases, with 9 bases left in between. Per the germline V gene, CDR1 is MDHEN and CDR2 is SYDVKM. There are 13 residues in the CDR3.

This clonotype occurred a few times. This chain connects TRBV19 to TRBJ2-7; TRBD2 is a possible D gene (5 bases). The CDR3 is 15 residues long. Germline values: CDR1 LNHDA, CDR2 SQIVND (reference sequence). Trimming shortened V by 1 base and J by 4 bases, and 14 bases separated the two germline ends. The CDR3 protein is CASSIGPGRGYEQYF. CDR3 nucleotide sequence: TGTGCCAGTAGTATAGGCCCTGGACGGGGTTACGAGCAGTACTTC.

The chain joins TRBV6-1 to TRBJ1-1; D unclear. Germline V CDR1 and CDR2: MNHNS, SASEGT. Trimming took 7 bases from V and 0 from J, leaving 9 bases between them. CDR3 length equals 13 residues. CDR3 DNA sequence: TGTGCCAGCAAGCGGCACATGAACACTGAAGCTTTCTTT. This encodes CASKRHMNTEAFF.

The chain carries TRBV10-2 and TRBJ2-7; 8 positions agree with TRBD1. With 7 bases clipped from V and 0 bases from J, the junction kept 5 bases outside the gene matches. Germline lookup yields CDR1 WSHSY and CDR2 SAAADI. The CDR3 runs 14 residues. For the CDR3, the DNA is TGCGCCAGCAATGGACAGGGCATCTCCTACGAGCAGTACTTC. This codes for CASNGQGISYEQYF.

The chain is built from TRBV25-1 and TRBJ2-3; 8 bases agree with TRBD2. V lost 10 bases, J lost 6 bases, and 12 bases stayed unmatched. Germline assignment: CDR1 MGHDK and CDR2 SYGVNS. This CDR3 has 14 residues. This CDR3 is CATQLRGGSDTQYF. The CDR3 region has the DNA TGTGCCACTCAACTCCGGGGGGGCTCGGATACGCAGTATTTT.

The V and J genes are TRBV30 and TRBJ2-3, with 7 bases matching TRBD2. CDR3 size: 16 residues. The junction had 9 bases not matched to a gene; V was cut back by 1 base and J by 2 bases. Germline-derived CDR1 and CDR2 are GTSNPN and SVGIG (reference sequence). The CDR3 bases are TGTGCCTGGAGTGCAAGCGGGGCCCAGTTCACAGATACGCAGTATTTT. Its translation: CAWSASGAQFTDTQYF.

This clonotype was found a few times. The chain uses TRBV5-5 and TRBJ1-1; D perhaps matches TRBD1 (6 bases). Per germline, CDR1 SGHKS and CDR2 YYEKEE (reference sequence). The CDR3 totals 15 residues. Trimming stripped 2 bases from V and 2 bases from J, with 13 bases between. CDR3 region: CASSFARGFNTEAFF. The CDR3 nucleotides read TGTGCCAGCAGCTTTGCGAGGGGGTTCAACACTGAAGCTTTCTTT. The whole variable domain, remainder taken from reference TRBV5-5 and TRBJ1-1, is DAGVTQSPTHLIKTRGQQVTLRCSPISGHKSVSWYQQVLGQGPQFIFQYYEKEERGRGNFPDRFSARQFPNYSSELNVNALLLGDSALYLCASSFARGFNTEAFFGQGTRLTVV.

V gene TRBV20-1 combines with J gene TRBJ1-6; no definite D call. The ends were cut back, 0 bases at V and 6 bases at J, with 18 bases in the middle. This CDR3 spans 17 amino acids. Germline-derived CDR1 and CDR2 are DFQATT and SNEGSKA (reference sequence). The CDR3 sequence: CSARDIGQRTVNSPLHF. Here the CDR3 DNA reads TGCAGTGCTAGAGATATAGGGCAGCGGACCGTTAATTCACCCCTCCACTTT.

The chain carries TRBV27 and TRBJ2-5, with D perhaps TRBD1 or TRBD2 (7 bases each). Trimming took off 1 base at V and 9 bases at J, with 24 bases between the two ends. The CDR3 runs to 17 residues. CDR1 and CDR2 (germline): MNHEY, SMNVEV (reference sequence). DNA of the CDR3: TGTGCCAGCAGTTTATATACCGGGACAGCCCGCCGGGAGGCCCAGTACTTC. Protein product: CASSLYTGTARREAQYF.

This clonotype was counted between two and nine times. The chain combines TRBV7-6 with TRBJ1-2; the match to TRBD1 covers 7 bases. The germline V gene encodes CDR1 SGHVS and CDR2 FNYEAQ. The CDR3 extends over 16 amino acids. V lost 5 bases to trimming and J lost 2 bases; unmatched junction nucleotides: 11. The CDR3 nucleotides read TGTGCCAGCAGCCCCTCCTTAGGGGGCGTAAACTATGGCTACACCTTC. Its protein product is CASSPSLGGVNYGYTF.

CDR3 sequence: CASRLSGSRGEQYF. In nucleotides, the CDR3 is TGTGCCAGCAGGCTATCTGGGTCGCGTGGCGAGCAGTACTTC. The chain links TRBV12-3 or TRBV12-4 to TRBJ2-7; D not certain. CDR3 length: 14 residues. V lost 6 bases, J lost 6 bases, and 18 bases lay in between.

The chain employs TRBV5-1 and TRBJ2-6; D is uncertain. Germline CDR1 and CDR2: SGHRS and YFSETQ. The length of the CDR3 is 15 residues. The V end lost 1 base, the J end lost 2 bases, and 7 bases lay between the germline ends. As DNA, the CDR3 is TGCGCCAGCAGCTTGCCAAACGCTGGGGCCAACGTCCTGACTTTC. Protein product: CASSLPNAGANVLTF.

This clonotype was found a few times. CDR3 in amino acids: CASSIGTGPSYNEQFF. CDR3 in DNA: TGCGCCAGCAGCATCGGGACAGGACCGAGCTACAATGAGCAGTTCTTC. The V call is TRBV5-1, the J call TRBJ2-1; 8 nucleotides match TRBD1. J gave up 3 bases and V 4 bases, and 9 bases lay outside the gene matches. This CDR3 has 16 amino acids. Looked up from germline, CDR1 is SGHRS and CDR2 is YFSETQ.

This clonotype was observed a few times. The V and J genes are TRBV6-5 and TRBJ2-7; 11 bases map to TRBD1. Germline assignment: CDR1 MNHEY and CDR2 SVGAGI. The CDR3 totals 15 residues. V trimming: 2 bases; J trimming: 4 bases; junction bases outside the gene matches: 4. Here the CDR3 reads CASSYGTGGIYEQYF. The CDR3 DNA is TGTGCCAGCAGTTACGGGACAGGGGGGATTTACGAGCAGTACTTC.

This clonotype has at least ten counts. This chain's CDR3 is CATSRNNQPQHF. The CDR3 region has the DNA TGTGCCACCAGCAGAAACAATCAGCCCCAGCATTTT. This chain links TRBV15 with TRBJ1-5, with D unresolved. The CDR3 spans 12 residues. Trimming stripped 2 bases from V and 3 bases from J, with 2 bases between. Germline loops: CDR1 LNHNV, CDR2 YYDKDF (reference sequence).